The clone carrying this T cell receptor (beta chain) was seen once. A much more abundant neighbour one base away suggests this may be a read error. The data were obtained in a study of tumor-infiltrating lymphocytes in primary liver carcinoma. It was from around 18-30 mg of unsorted bulk tissue that RNA and DNA were co-extracted. Constant-region priming of around 500 ng total RNA yielded TCR beta cDNA. Three nested multiplex PCR rounds of slightly modified ARM-PCR generated TCR beta libraries. TCRdb redid the calling of the multiplex PCR reads with MiXCR, one entry per CDR3 protein. The table has under 110,000 distinct CDR3 sequences, more than 65% seen once. The sample comprised liver tumor tissue from sampling region 2. Subset meaning: tumor region T2, inferior pole. This clonotype originated in a woman in her fifties or sixties with primary liver carcinoma and hepatitis B virus infection.

CDR3 coding DNA: TGTGCCGGCAGTAGGACCGGGACAGGGTCTAACTATGGCTACACCTTC. Protein product: CAGSRTGTGSNYGYTF. J is TRBJ1-2 and V is TRBV28, with TRBD1 identical over 9 bases. CDR1 is MDHEN and CDR2 is SYDVKM in the germline V gene. CDR3 size: 16 residues.